These 21 T cell receptor beta chains were sequenced from one sample in a study of CD8 T cells in Susac syndrome. When the RNA was reverse transcribed, random hexamers were used with an input of roughly 0.45 to 1 ug. TCRdb fed the immunoSEQ multiplex PCR reads into MiXCR, producing one record per CDR3 protein. The sample shows more than 200,000 distinct CDR3 sequences, around 90% of them seen only once. Material for sequencing was CD8+ T cells from PBMCs. The receptors here all came from a human donor with multiple sclerosis.

The chain has TRBV19 and TRBJ2-2, with 9 bases fitting TRBD1. The CDR3 is 15 amino acids. V shed 6 bases and J 4 bases; nucleotides not matched to a gene: 6. Looked up from germline, CDR1 is LNHDA and CDR2 is SQIVND (reference sequence). The CDR3 loop is CASSRTGVVTGELFF. In DNA form, the CDR3 reads TGTGCCAGTAGCCGGACAGGGGTTGTCACCGGGGAGCTGTTTTTT.

The V gene is TRBV12-3 or TRBV12-4, the J gene TRBJ1-1, with D uncertain. The CDR3 extends over 14 amino acids. Trimming stripped 7 bases from V and 5 bases from J, with 17 bases between. CDR3 DNA: TGTGCCAGCACCTCTTATGCGGCGGGGACTGAAGCTTTCTTT. Protein sequence: CASTSYAAGTEAFF.

The CDR3 DNA reads TGCGCCAGCAGCCCAGCGGGGGCCTTAGGAGATACGCAGTATTTT. This translates into CASSPAGALGDTQYF. The chain has TRBV23-1 and TRBJ2-3; 8 bases align to TRBD2. TRBV23-1 is given ORF status, its function remaining uncertain. The V and J ends lost 6 bases and 5 bases, in that order; junction bases with no gene match: 10. The CDR3 has 15 amino acids.

This clonotype was observed a few times. The chain is built from TRBV27 and TRBJ2-7; the D call may be TRBD1 or TRBD2 (5 bases each). V was shortened by 6 bases and J by 1 base, with 10 bases between the two germline ends. CDR3 length: 13 residues. Germline V CDR1 and CDR2: MNHEY, SMNVEV (reference sequence). CDR3 sequence: CASSRDGSYEQYF. CDR3 nucleotides: TGTGCCAGCAGCCGGGACGGATCCTACGAGCAGTACTTC.

V is TRBV13 and J is TRBJ1-5, with D possibly matching TRBD1 (5 bases). Trimming removed 6 bases from V and 2 bases from J, with 11 bases in between. This CDR3 has 14 residues. Germline loops: CDR1 PRHDT, CDR2 FYEKMQ (reference sequence). The CDR3 nucleotides are TGTGCCAGCAGGCCCTTAGGGGGCAATCAGCCCCAGCATTTT. Translated, it gives CASRPLGGNQPQHF.

The V and J genes are TRBV6-1 and TRBJ2-5, with unresolved D. The CDR3 totals 16 residues. CDR1 is MNHNS, CDR2 SASEGT, per germline. V gave up 6 bases and J gave up 2 bases, with 19 bases separating them. CDR3 nucleotide sequence: TGTGCCAGCAGCGAGTCTTGGGTGCGAGCACAAGAGACCCAGTACTTC. It specifies CASSESWVRAQETQYF.

The CDR3 DNA sequence: TGTGCCAGCACCCACAGGGAGTATGCCGAAGCTTTCTTT. This sequence encodes CASTHREYAEAFF. V is TRBV7-9 and J is TRBJ1-1, with D tentatively TRBD1 (6 bases). Trimming pared 7 bases from V and 8 bases from J, leaving 17 bases between. Germline V gene sequence: CDR1 SEHNR, CDR2 FQNEAQ (reference sequence). The CDR3 has 13 amino acids.

The V gene is TRBV9, the J gene TRBJ1-3; no firm D call. The ends were cut back, 2 bases at V and 1 base at J, with 4 bases in the middle. The germline gives CDR1 SGDLS, CDR2 YYNGEE. This CDR3 has 13 amino acids. The CDR3 region has the DNA TGTGCCAGCAGCGTGCAATCTGGAAACACCATATATTTT. Its translation: CASSVQSGNTIYF.

This chain connects TRBV5-1 to TRBJ1-3; 9 positions agree with TRBD1. The V segment lost 3 bases and the J segment 0 bases; nucleotides outside the gene matches: 1. The germline V gene has CDR1 SGHRS and CDR2 YFSETQ. The CDR3 is made up of 15 amino acids. The CDR3 loop reads CASSSDRGSGNTIYF. CDR3 DNA sequence: TGCGCCAGCAGCTCGGACAGGGGCTCTGGAAACACCATATATTTT. Full variable domain (outside the CDR3, taken from reference TRBV5-1 and TRBJ1-3): KAGVTQTPRYLIKTRGQQVTLSCSPISGHRSVSWYQQTPGQGLQFLFEYFSETQRNKGNFPGRFSGRQFSNSRSEMNVSTLELGDSALYLCASSSDRGSGNTIYFGEGSWLTVV.

The chain employs TRBV5-1 and TRBJ2-2; 8 bases match TRBD1. The CDR3 spans 15 residues. CDR1 is SGHRS and CDR2 is YFSETQ in the germline V gene. V lost 4 bases to trimming and J lost 6 bases; unmatched junction nucleotides: 8. The CDR3 DNA is TGCGCCAGCAGCCCCTGGACAGGGCGCTCCGGGGAGCTGTTTTTT. It codes for CASSPWTGRSGELFF.

The chain couples TRBV30 to TRBJ2-1, with 7 bases lining up with TRBD2. Per germline, CDR1 GTSNPN and CDR2 SVGIG (reference sequence). J was trimmed by 16 bases and V by 2 bases; bases with no gene match: 8. CDR3 length: 11 amino acids. The CDR3 sequence is CAWSLAGDQFF. CDR3 DNA sequence: TGTGCCTGGAGTTTGGCGGGAGATCAATTCTTC.

The rearrangement uses TRBV20-1 and TRBJ2-3, with D uncertain. Germline CDR1 is DFQATT and CDR2 is SNEGSKA (reference sequence). The CDR3 is made up of 13 amino acids. V dropped 6 bases and J dropped 3 bases, with 13 bases sitting between them. The CDR3 DNA reads as TGCAGTGCCCGCGTGGGCCAGACAGATACGCAGTATTTT. Translated, it gives CSARVGQTDTQYF.

The J gene is TRBJ2-3, the V gene TRBV7-2; 7 bases map to TRBD1. Germline V gene sequence: CDR1 SGHTA, CDR2 FQGNSA. With V trimmed by 4 bases and J by 0 bases, 4 bases remained unmatched. The CDR3 totals 15 residues. CDR3 protein: CASSSGTVSTDTQYF. DNA of the CDR3: TGTGCCAGCAGCTCCGGGACAGTTAGCACAGATACGCAGTATTTT.

The genes are TRBV7-9 and TRBJ2-7; 7 bases line up with TRBD1. This CDR3 has 12 amino acids. CDR1 is SEHNR and CDR2 is FQNEAQ in the germline V gene (reference sequence). The V and J ends lost 8 bases and 7 bases, in that order; junction bases with no gene match: 8. CDR3 protein: CASLEGGGEQYF. CDR3 sequence (DNA): TGTGCCAGCCTCGAAGGGGGCGGGGAGCAGTACTTC. Full variable domain (remainder filled in from reference TRBV7-9 and TRBJ2-7): DTGVSQNPRHKITKRGQNVTFRCDPISEHNRLYWYRQTLGQGPEFLTYFQNEAQLEKSRLLSDRFSAERPKGSFSTLEIQRTEQGDSAMYLCASLEGGGEQYFGPGTRLTVT.

This chain connects TRBV6-1 to TRBJ2-7, with D unresolved. CDR1 is MNHNS, CDR2 SASEGT, per germline. V dropped 8 bases and J dropped 3 bases, with 14 bases sitting between them. This CDR3 spans 13 amino acids. The CDR3 region is CASSEIFSYEQYF. The CDR3 DNA reads as TGTGCCAGCTCGGAAATCTTCAGCTACGAGCAGTACTTC.

This rearrangement joins TRBV2 to TRBJ1-2; a weak D match, TRBD1 (6 bases). The CDR3 loop spans 16 amino acids. Trimming shortened V by 3 bases and J by 4 bases, and 18 bases separated the two germline ends. Germline CDR1 reads SNHLY; CDR2 reads FYNNEI. The CDR3: CASSDLGAEKAYGYTF. The CDR3 DNA reads as TGTGCCAGCAGTGATCTGGGGGCAGAAAAAGCCTATGGCTACACCTTC. Filled out from reference TRBV2 and TRBJ1-2, the complete variable domain reads EPEVTQTPSHQVTQMGQEVILRCVPISNHLYFYWYRQILGQKVEFLVSFYNNEISEKSEIFDDQFSVERPDGSNFTLKIRSTKLEDSAMYFCASSDLGAEKAYGYTFGSGTRLTVV.

This chain uses TRBV2 with TRBJ2-7; 8 bases are a match to TRBD1. After removal of 10 bases from V and 1 base from J, the junction contained 9 bases not matched to a gene. Per the germline V gene, CDR1 is SNHLY and CDR2 is FYNNEI. CDR3 size: 14 residues. CDR3 DNA: TGTGCCACCGACACGGGACAGGCATCCTACGAGCAGTACTTC. Translating gives CATDTGQASYEQYF.

The chain recombines TRBV20-1 with TRBJ2-3, with 14 nucleotides matching TRBD2. The V gene end was trimmed by 1 base and the J gene end by 4 bases; junction bases not matched to a gene: 13. Germline CDR1 reads DFQATT; CDR2 reads SNEGSKA (reference sequence). This CDR3 has 19 residues. In DNA form, the CDR3 reads TGCAGTGCTAGAGCTATCCCGGGACTAGCGGGAGTTCCGGCAGATACGCAGTATTTT. This translates into CSARAIPGLAGVPADTQYF.

The chain joins TRBV12-3 or TRBV12-4 to TRBJ1-5; 10 bases line up with TRBD1. The CDR3 is 14 residues long. J was trimmed by 4 bases and V by 4 bases; bases with no gene match: 1. The CDR3 region is CASSWGQGNQPQHF. The CDR3 DNA reads TGTGCCAGCAGTTGGGGACAGGGGAATCAGCCCCAGCATTTT.

This clonotype occurred once. This chain uses TRBV3-1 with TRBJ1-1; D gene ambiguous. The CDR3 is 17 amino acids. Germline assignment: CDR1 LGHDT and CDR2 YNNKEL (reference sequence). V was trimmed by 1 base and J by 3 bases, leaving 18 bases between them. Written as DNA, the CDR3 is TGTGCCAGCAGCCAAGGTTCTGGGAGGGCCGGAGACACTGAAGCTTTCTTT. It codes for CASSQGSGRAGDTEAFF.

This chain links TRBV10-3 with TRBJ2-5; D may correspond to TRBD1 or TRBD2 (5 bases each). CDR3 length: 13 residues. Germline V gene lookup returns CDR1 ENHRY and CDR2 SYGVKD. V was cut by 2 bases and J by 4 bases, with 8 bases left in between. The DNA for the CDR3 is TGTGCCATCAGTGAGGGGGGTACAGAGACCCAGTACTTC. Its translation: CAISEGGTETQYF.